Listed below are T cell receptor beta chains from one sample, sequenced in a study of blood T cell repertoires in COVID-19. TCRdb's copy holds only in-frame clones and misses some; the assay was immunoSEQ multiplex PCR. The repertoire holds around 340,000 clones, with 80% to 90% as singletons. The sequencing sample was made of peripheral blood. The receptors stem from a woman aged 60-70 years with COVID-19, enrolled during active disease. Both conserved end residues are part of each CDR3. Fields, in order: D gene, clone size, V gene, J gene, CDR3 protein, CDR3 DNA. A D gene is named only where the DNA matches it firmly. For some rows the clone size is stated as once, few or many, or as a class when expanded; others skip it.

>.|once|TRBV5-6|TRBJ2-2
CASSFWGLADTGELFF
TGTGCCAGCAGCTTTTGGGGGCTAGCGGACACCGGGGAGCTGTTTTTT
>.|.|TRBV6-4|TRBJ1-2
CASSEYSNSIYGYTF
TGTGCCAGCAGTGAATATTCAAACAGTATCTATGGCTACACCTTC
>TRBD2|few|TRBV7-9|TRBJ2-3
CASSLWASGESTDTQYF
TGTGCCAGCAGCTTATGGGCTAGCGGGGAGAGCACAGATACGCAGTATTTT
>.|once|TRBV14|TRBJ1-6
CASSQEAYSPLHF
TGTGCCAGCAGCCAAGAGGCCTATTCACCCCTCCACTTT
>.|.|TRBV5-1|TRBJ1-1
CASSFKGGGTEAFF
TGCGCCAGCAGCTTTAAAGGGGGTGGTACTGAAGCTTTCTTT
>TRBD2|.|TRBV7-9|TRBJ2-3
CASSFTSRRAGSTDTQYF
TGTGCCAGCAGCTTTACTTCACGGAGAGCGGGGAGCACAGATACGCAGTATTTT
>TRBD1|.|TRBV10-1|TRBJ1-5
CASSQGQGQPQHF
TGCGCCAGCAGTCAAGGACAGGGGCAGCCCCAGCATTTT
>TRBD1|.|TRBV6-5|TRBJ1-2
CASRAGTANYGYTF
TGTGCCAGCAGGGCCGGGACAGCTAACTATGGCTACACCTTC
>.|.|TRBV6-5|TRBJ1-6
CASSRGGLLNSPLHF
TGTGCCAGCAGTCGGGGGGGATTACTTAATTCACCCCTCCACTTT
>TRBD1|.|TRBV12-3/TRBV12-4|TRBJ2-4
CASSLTGQGQDF
TGTGCCAGCAGTTTAACAGGACAGGGTCAGGACTTC
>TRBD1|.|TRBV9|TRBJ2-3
CASSARQGASTDTQYF
TGTGCCAGCAGCGCCAGACAGGGGGCTAGCACAGATACGCAGTATTTT
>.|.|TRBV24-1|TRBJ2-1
CATSDPPPDNEQFF
TGTGCCACCAGTGATCCGCCTCCAGACAATGAGCAGTTCTTC
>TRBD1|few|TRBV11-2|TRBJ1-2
CASSLGTGDYNGYTF
TGTGCCAGCAGCTTAGGGACAGGGGACTATAATGGCTACACCTTC
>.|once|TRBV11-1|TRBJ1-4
CASRRGRTATNEKLFF
TGTGCCAGCAGAAGAGGACGGACAGCAACTAATGAAAAACTGTTTTTT
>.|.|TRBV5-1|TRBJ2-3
CASSLAGNVADTQYF
TGCGCCAGCAGCTTGGCGGGAAATGTGGCGGATACGCAGTATTTT
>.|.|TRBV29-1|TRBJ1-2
CSVGQGDSGYTF
TGCAGCGTTGGGCAGGGTGACTCCGGCTACACCTTC
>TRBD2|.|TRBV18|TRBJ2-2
CASSPSGAGELFF
TGTGCCAGCTCACCAAGCGGGGCCGGGGAGCTGTTTTTT
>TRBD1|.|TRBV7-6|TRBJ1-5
CASSLTTGDAQPQHF
TGTGCCAGCAGCTTAACGACAGGGGACGCTCAGCCCCAGCATTTT
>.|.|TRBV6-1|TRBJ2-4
CASSEERRGKNIQYF
TGTGCCAGCAGTGAAGAGCGCAGGGGCAAAAACATTCAGTACTTC
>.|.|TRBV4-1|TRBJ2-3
CASSQVPQGGDTQYF
TGCGCCAGCAGCCAAGTCCCACAGGGTGGAGATACGCAGTATTTT
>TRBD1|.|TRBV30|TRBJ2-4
CAWGTDLAKNIQYF
TGTGCCTGGGGGACAGATCTAGCCAAAAACATTCAGTACTTC
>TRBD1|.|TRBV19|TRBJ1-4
CASVQGQTNEKLFF
TGTGCCAGTGTACAGGGGCAAACTAATGAAAAACTGTTTTTT